This T cell receptor beta chain stems from a study of blood T cell repertoires in COVID-19. In the original workflow: It was from reference gene primer amplification that nucleated cell counts were estimated. Profiled with immunoSEQ multiplex PCR; TCRdb holds only in-frame clones, not every one. V, J and clone size reflect that table, while D and trimming were determined from the DNA. The data show approximately 300,000 clones, around 86% seen once. The CDR3 is 15 residues long. Trimming removed 4 bases at V and 6 bases at J, with 16 bases between. Germline V gene sequence: CDR1 KGHSH, CDR2 LQKENI. The receptor comes from a man aged 55-75 years who had recovered from COVID-19. The V gene is TRBV18, the J gene TRBJ1-3; maybe TRBD1 (6 bases). Specimen: PBMCs or T cells enriched from blood (not recorded which). The CDR3: CASSQGHRIVNTIYF. CDR3 coding DNA: TGTGCCAGCTCACAGGGACACAGAATCGTAAACACCATATATTTT. Filled out from reference TRBV18 and TRBJ1-3, the complete variable domain reads NAGVMQNPRHLVRRRGQEARLRCSPMKGHSHVYWYRQLPEEGLKFMVYLQKENIIDESGMPKERFSAEFPKEGPSILRIQQVVRGDSAAYFCASSQGHRIVNTIYFGEGSWLTVV.